The text below deals with one T cell receptor (beta chain). Its antigen is undetermined. Unmatched junction bases numbered 9, after V lost 6 bases and J lost 6 bases. CDR3 length equals 13 residues. Germline CDR1 reads SQVTM; CDR2 reads ANQGSEA. The data were taken from a study of CD8 T cells in ankylosing spondylitis. Each TCR beta library was made by quantitative 5'-RACE that incorporated molecular barcodes. TCRdb used MiXCR to reprocess the 5' RACE reads, holding one entry per CDR3 protein. The table shows fewer than 400,000 distinct CDR3 sequences, with approximately 20% occurring only once. Study-wide findings and caveats: For ankylosing spondylitis blood, a TCR beta motif of seven to nine highly homologous variants appeared characteristic. The authors reported significant enrichment of disease-linked clones in matched ankylosing spondylitis synovial fluid. Those disease-linked clones were CD8+; they were also relatively rare in peripheral blood. Past studies reported some motif variants in reactive arthritis synovial fluid and blood.

The rearrangement uses TRBV29-1 and TRBJ1-1; the match to TRBD1 covers 8 bases. The receptor's source is a male donor with ankylosing spondylitis. What was sequenced was blood, either unsorted or a sorted T cell fraction (not recorded which). CDR3 nucleotide sequence: TGCAGCGTGACAGGGGTTCGGGGGGCTGAAGCTTTCTTT. Protein product: CSVTGVRGAEAFF.